This record concerns one T cell receptor beta chain sequence. A much larger clone differs by one base, so this may be a read error. The sample is drawn from a study of immune characterization of retroperitoneal liposarcoma. TCRdb called the PCR reads again in MiXCR, with one record for every CDR3 protein. The data hold around 20,000 distinct CDR3 sequences, with around 40% observed a single time. The CDR3 consists of 12 residues. Germline assignment: CDR1 MNHEY and CDR2 SVGAGI. V lost 8 bases and J 10 bases, leaving 12 bases between the germline ends. The chain couples TRBV6-5 to TRBJ1-6; D is ambiguous. Input material: blood. This clonotype was obtained from a male donor with retroperitoneal liposarcoma. The CDR3 sequence: CASPELPSPLHF. In DNA, the CDR3 is TGTGCCAGCCCCGAACTCCCCTCACCCCTCCACTTT.